The rows below give T cell receptor beta chains drawn from one sample of a study of cytomegalovirus exposure and HLA in healthy donors. The repertoire was sequenced with immunoSEQ multiplex PCR; TCRdb's copy has only in-frame clones and lacks some. Altogether hundreds of thousands of clones are present, about nine tenths being singletons, with the ten largest covering under 0.9%. The sequencing input was PBMCs. Source of these receptors: a woman aged 18-35 years in good health and CMV-seronegative. Each CDR3 is given with its conserved first and last residue. A D gene is named only where the DNA matches it firmly. Clone size is given for some rows only: seen once, a few or many times, or a class if the clone is expanded.

D,length,J,size,V,DNA,CDR3
-,13,TRBJ1-2,-,TRBV7-2,TGTGCCAGCAGCTTACTCAACAAGTATGGCTACACCTTC,CASSLLNKYGYTF
TRBD1,15,TRBJ2-5,-,TRBV30,TGTGCCTGGAGTATTCCGGGACAGGGTGGGGAGACCCAGTACTTC,CAWSIPGQGGETQYF
-,14,TRBJ2-3,-,TRBV5-1,TGCGCCAGCAGCTTCGACAGCACCACAGATACGCAGTATTTT,CASSFDSTTDTQYF
-,15,TRBJ2-7,-,TRBV7-9,TGTGCCAGCAGCTCGCGGGTGCAGGGAGGCAACGAGCAGTACTTC,CASSSRVQGGNEQYF
-,16,TRBJ2-3,once,TRBV25-1,TGTGCCAGCAGAGGCGCTACAGGAGATCGTCCCCATACGCAGTATTTT,CASRGATGDRPHTQYF
TRBD1,18,TRBJ1-1,-,TRBV28,TGTGCCAGCAGTTTGCCCGGGACAGGGTGGGGCATAAACACTGAAGCTTTCTTT,CASSLPGTGWGINTEAFF
TRBD2,14,TRBJ2-5,-,TRBV2,TGTGCCAGTGGGAGCGGGATCCGCCAAGAGACCCAGTACTTC,CASGSGIRQETQYF
-,18,TRBJ2-7,-,TRBV1,TGCACCAGCAGCCAAGATGTAACCTCGGGATGGAGCTCCTACGAGCAGTACTTC,CTSSQDVTSGWSSYEQYF
TRBD1,14,TRBJ1-2,few,TRBV6-5,TGTGCCAGCAGACCACGAGGACAGGGAGGTGGCTACACCTTC,CASRPRGQGGGYTF
-,13,TRBJ2-3,-,TRBV7-3,TGTGCCAGCAGCTTAATGGCCGCAGATACGCAGTATTTT,CASSLMAADTQYF
-,12,TRBJ2-7,few,TRBV13,TGTGCCAGCAGCCGGAGCTCCTACGAGCAGTACTTC,CASSRSSYEQYF
TRBD1,14,TRBJ2-7,few,TRBV30,TGTGCCTGGAGTACCGGACAGGGCCTCTACGAGCAGTACTTC,CAWSTGQGLYEQYF
TRBD1,15,TRBJ1-2,-,TRBV6-5,TGTGCCAGCAGTGGCCAGGGGACAGCTTACTCTGGCTACACCTTC,CASSGQGTAYSGYTF
-,16,TRBJ1-6,once,TRBV6-5,TGTGCCAGCAGTTCTAACCATCCCCAGGTTTACTCACCCCTCCACTTT,CASSSNHPQVYSPLHF
TRBD1,16,TRBJ1-3,-,TRBV9,TGTGCCAGCAGCAGACAACAGGGGGGAGGGTTGGACACCATATATTTT,CASSRQQGGGLDTIYF
-,17,TRBJ1-5,-,TRBV4-2,TGTGCCAGCAGCTTTGGACAGACACAATCCCCTAATCAGCCCCAGCATTTT,CASSFGQTQSPNQPQHF
-,14,TRBJ2-7,few,TRBV10-1,TGCGCCAGCAGTGAGTCGATAGTCCCTTACGAGCAGTACTTC,CASSESIVPYEQYF
-,14,TRBJ2-7,-,TRBV2,TGTGCCAGCAGTGAATGGCCTGGTACCTACGAGCAGTACTTC,CASSEWPGTYEQYF
TRBD1,14,TRBJ1-1,-,TRBV7-9,TGTGCCAGCAGCTTAGAGGGGGCGAACACTGAAGCTTTCTTT,CASSLEGANTEAFF
TRBD1,12,TRBJ2-7,few,TRBV2,TGTGCCAGCAGTGGGACAGGGGGCGAGCAGTACTTC,CASSGTGGEQYF
-,16,TRBJ1-1,-,TRBV6-5,TGTGCCAGCAGTTACGGTAGTTTGCTAGGGAACACTGAAGCTTTCTTT,CASSYGSLLGNTEAFF
-,13,TRBJ2-7,-,TRBV28,TGTGCCAGCAGCTCCCCCCGTCCGGGAAGGCGGTACTTC,CASSSPRPGRRYF
-,15,TRBJ1-2,-,TRBV25-1,TGTGCCAGCAGTGCGGCAGGCGTCTTGGACTATGGCTACACCTTC,CASSAAGVLDYGYTF
TRBD1,15,TRBJ2-7,-,TRBV29-1,TGCAGCGTTGAAACCGGGACAGGGGATGCCTACGAGCAGTACTTC,CSVETGTGDAYEQYF
TRBD2,18,TRBJ2-1,-,TRBV5-1,TGCGCCAGCAGCTTGGTGGGTAGCGGGAGAGGAACCTACAATGAGCAGTTCTTC,CASSLVGSGRGTYNEQFF
-,13,TRBJ2-1,-,TRBV30,TGTGCCTGGAATGTCGGACAACACAATGAGCAGTTCTTC,CAWNVGQHNEQFF
-,16,TRBJ2-7,-,TRBV6-1,TGTGCCAGCAGTGAGTATACTTACAGGGAATATAACGAGCAGTACTTC,CASSEYTYREYNEQYF
-,12,TRBJ1-1,-,TRBV28,TGTGCCAGCAGCCTTACAGGGTTTTTGGCATTCTTT,CASSLTGFLAFF
-,15,TRBJ1-1,many,TRBV28,TGTGCCAGCAGTTCACCTACAGGGTGGAGCACTGAAGCTTTCTTT,CASSSPTGWSTEAFF
-,15,TRBJ2-7,-,TRBV6-5,TGTGCCAGCAGTTATTCTCCGGACAGCCCCTACGAGCAGTACTTC,CASSYSPDSPYEQYF
-,12,TRBJ1-1,-,TRBV30,TGTGCCTGGAGTGCCTTGAACACTGAAGCTTTCTTT,CAWSALNTEAFF
-,16,TRBJ2-7,-,TRBV14,TGTGCCAGCAGTCGGAAGTCTAGCGTGAGCTCCTACGAGCAGTACTTC,CASSRKSSVSSYEQYF
-,14,TRBJ2-7,-,TRBV9,TGTGCCAGCAGCGTTACAGGGCGGGCCTACGAGCAGTACTTC,CASSVTGRAYEQYF
-,13,TRBJ1-1,once,TRBV29-1,TGCAGCGCCGAGACGGAGATGAACACTGAAGCTTTCTTT,CSAETEMNTEAFF
-,11,TRBJ2-1,-,TRBV28,TGTGCCACCAGGCGGAACAATGAGCAGTTCTTC,CATRRNNEQFF
-,13,TRBJ2-2,-,TRBV27,TGTGCCAGCAGAAGGGGGCGGGGCGGGGAGCTGTTTTTT,CASRRGRGGELFF
TRBD1,14,TRBJ2-7,-,TRBV6-1,TGTGCCAGCAGCGGACAGGGGATGGCCTACGAGCAGTACTTC,CASSGQGMAYEQYF
TRBD2,14,TRBJ2-7,-,TRBV28,TGTGCCAGCAGTCCGACTAGCGGGAGCTACGAGCAGTACTTC,CASSPTSGSYEQYF
TRBD2,16,TRBJ2-7,once,TRBV6-6,TGTGCCAGCAGTCTCGGGACTAGCGGGGGTAGCTACGAGCAGTACTTC,CASSLGTSGGSYEQYF
-,14,TRBJ1-1,-,TRBV2,TGTGCCAGCAGTAGTCAGCGGACGAACACTGAAGCTTTCTTT,CASSSQRTNTEAFF
-,15,TRBJ1-5,few,TRBV4-1,TGCGCCAGCAGCCAAGATGCCAGGAGCAATCAGCCCCAGCATTTT,CASSQDARSNQPQHF
TRBD1,14,TRBJ1-5,-,TRBV19,TGTGCCACCGAGGGGGCGGGGAGCAATCAGCCCCAGCATTTT,CATEGAGSNQPQHF
-,14,TRBJ1-1,-,TRBV7-6,TGTGCCAGCAGCCCACTTTCACGTGCCACTGAAGCTTTCTTT,CASSPLSRATEAFF
-,15,TRBJ1-5,few,TRBV28,TGTGCCAGCAGTTTGTCCGCCGAGGTCAATCAGCCCCAGCATTTT,CASSLSAEVNQPQHF
TRBD1,17,TRBJ1-5,-,TRBV11-2,TGTGCCAGCAGCTCTGGGACAGGGAGGATCCTCGATCAGCCCCAGCATTTT,CASSSGTGRILDQPQHF
-,15,TRBJ2-1,-,TRBV6-5,TGTGCCAGCAGTTACTTTGGGAGCTCCTACAATGAGCAGTTCTTC,CASSYFGSSYNEQFF
-,16,TRBJ2-1,-,TRBV19,TGTGCCAGTAGTATAGAGACTCCCGACTCCTACAATGAGCAGTTCTTC,CASSIETPDSYNEQFF
TRBD1,15,TRBJ1-5,-,TRBV28,TGTGCCAGCAGCCCAGGGGACAGGACTCTACAGCCCCAGCATTTT,CASSPGDRTLQPQHF
-,14,TRBJ2-7,once,TRBV29-1,TGCAGCGGCGTCAACAGGGCTACCCCCCACGAGCAGTACTTC,CSGVNRATPHEQYF
TRBD1,15,TRBJ2-7,-,TRBV15,TGTGCCACCAGCAGGGGACAGGGCCTGGCCTACGAGCAGTACTTC,CATSRGQGLAYEQYF
-,15,TRBJ1-5,-,TRBV27,TGTGCCAGCAGTTTATTGGGGCTGGGCAATCAGCCCCAGCATTTT,CASSLLGLGNQPQHF
-,16,TRBJ1-3,-,TRBV10-3,TGTGCCATCAGTCAAACCGGGACTGCCTCTGGAAACACCATATATTTT,CAISQTGTASGNTIYF